This T cell receptor beta chain comes out of a study of cytomegalovirus exposure and HLA in healthy donors (dated by TCRdb to about 2017). Looking at the study overall: According to an earlier analysis of 450 to 650 of the donors, about 170 million T cells yielded 117 million unique TCR beta sequences and less than 300 Gb of sequence data. An early release covering just under 650 HLA-typed donors comprised about 310 gigabases of sequencing data and tens of millions of unique TCR sequences. The genetic ancestry cluster associated with self-reported Caucasian donors included roughly four fifths of the 300 to 400 genotyped donors. The study aimed to test whether cataloging public T cell receptors could reveal signatures of past pathogen exposure. The T cell repertoires of under 700 subjects were profiled by immunosequencing and related to cytomegalovirus serostatus. In addition to the first cohort of approximately 650 subjects, a separate validation cohort of 100 to 150 different subjects was used. The study combined high-throughput TCR immunosequencing, statistical association of individual TCRs with disease status, and machine learning to predict cytomegalovirus infection status. To study patterns of TCR occurrence, a later analysis re-analyzed previously published TCR beta repertoires from several hundred donors and added high-resolution HLA genotyping. Rather than drawing on any new phenotypic data, the later analysis identified candidate immune exposures from TCR beta sequences and the way those sequences occurred across donors. To decide whether each TCR beta V gene segment behaved as functional or pseudogenic, an earlier analysis of fewer than 750 of the donors relied on high-throughput TCR beta sequencing. Donor age, sex, ethnicity and CMV serostatus were collected together with the repertoire data. Genome-wide SNP genotypes for about 55% of the roughly 670 donors were used in a later genetic analysis, which treated that subset as a discovery cohort. Every repertoire in the discovery cohort had been generated on one and the same sequencing platform. HLA typing covered class I and class II loci at four-digit resolution. The number of donors typed differed by locus, with 629-630 for A, B, C, DRB1 and DQB1, 522 for DQA1, nearly 610 for DPA1, and some 440 for DPB1. Roughly five DR-DQ haplotypes were treated as single units for association and clustering because of strong linkage in the cohort. Across about 370 genotyped donors of the cohort, an average of roughly 250,000 unique TCR beta nucleotide sequences per donor were sequenced, and 15% to 20% of those sequences were non-productive.

To note about this clone: The antigen this receptor binds is unknown. No much larger clonotype is one base removed from it; base qualities were not supplied.

In total, about 650 healthy bone marrow donors made up the cohort. At the time of sampling, all cohort members were nominally healthy, though unrecorded immune exposures were likely present. The donor tested CMV seronegative, placing the donor among the 350 to 400 seronegative members of the cohort. Each donor provided a peripheral blood sample, and peripheral blood mononuclear cells were used for TCR beta sequencing. The Qiagen DNeasy Blood Extraction Kit was used to extract genomic DNA from the blood cell samples. The CDR3 sequence holds 14 residues, the cysteine and phenylalanine included. The only DNA kept is the CDR3, 42 bases in frame from the first base. V is pruned by 4 bases and J by 1 base, leaving 2 bases of the junction without a gene match. The germline V gene specifies MNHNS as CDR1 and SASEGT as CDR2. The library was obtained by the immunoSEQ multiplex PCR assay. For the multiplex PCR, a mixture combining 60 forward primers for TCR Vbeta segments and 13 reverse primers for TCR Jbeta segments was used. A multiplex PCR assay on genomic DNA amplified the CDR3 region of rearranged TCR beta genes. On the Illumina HiSeq System, the amplified TCR beta libraries were sequenced as 87-base-pair reads. As for how the authors treated the data: A later analysis tallied 80 million to 95 million unique TCR beta chains across the 666 repertoires, and some 10 million of those chains were shared by two or more donors. Raw reads were error-corrected and collapsed into unique sequences with a nearest-neighbor algorithm that merged closely related sequences to remove PCR and sequencing errors. CDR3 sequences were aligned to IMGT reference sequences to assign V, D and J gene segments. For a sequence to be retained, a match of at least six nucleotides was required to both a V gene segment and a J gene segment. A rearrangement counted as productive if the CDR3 had no stop codons and remained in frame with V and J, and every other rearrangement counted as non-productive. Following IMGT convention, CDR3 was defined as the stretch from the second conserved V-encoded cysteine to the conserved J-encoded phenylalanine. The earlier analysis of 550 to 650 of the donors excluded any sequence lacking an unambiguous match to a single V gene segment. In an earlier analysis of approximately 610 of the donors, V segments were called functional above 56.7% productive rearrangements and were called segregating when the between-donor standard deviation exceeded 5%. To diagnose cytomegalovirus status from the catalog of TCR beta chain sequences, a statistical classification framework was built. In a later analysis, TCR nucleotide sequences were compared against IMGT/GENE-DB human TR gene sequences so that V and J genes could be assigned. A later analysis assigned CDR3 sequences and most-parsimonious VDJ recombination scenarios with the TCRdist pipeline. In a later analysis, each TCR beta chain was defined by its CDR3 amino acid sequence together with its V-gene family, and reads without a unique V-gene family were excluded. As a way to deal with suspected cross-contamination and a sequencing artifact, a later analysis dropped under 600 nucleotide sequences that were highly shared and had low generation probability. In a later analysis, a clonal expansion index was calculated for each public chain from normalized within-repertoire ranks of inferred template counts. In a later analysis, generation probabilities were computed using a VDJ recombination model fitted to out-of-frame rearrangements, and the results were checked against IGoR. In a later analysis, TCR-TCR, TCR-HLA and TCR-CMV co-occurrence was scored with hypergeometric tests, and a repertoire-size bias correction was applied to TCR pairs. In a later analysis, false discovery rates were estimated by permuting HLA or CMV assignments 20 times. In a later analysis, co-occurring TCRs were grouped using DBSCAN, with TCRdist sequence similarity added in when clustering inside HLA-allele-positive subsets. Repertoires with fewer than 30,000 or more than 120,000 public chains, plus five repertoires with anomalous nucleotide sharing, were excluded from co-occurrence clustering. Imported from immuneACCESS, the table was reduced by TCRdb to in-frame sequences with V and J called. These copies leave out some clones; in studies compared against another copy, an unresolved V gene accounts for under half, and the cause of the remainder is not known. That table gives V, J and clone size, and the DNA gave D and trimming. This sample has about 130,000 clones in its table, and 60% to 80% of those were observed once. The ten largest clones add up to approximately 0.94% of the sample.

General findings and caveats noted by the study authors: Correlated functional status among segregating V segments might be attributable to linkage disequilibrium, but an unknown experimental factor could not be ruled out. The earlier analysis of some 560 of the donors excluded 15 to 20 rarely observed V segments, including chromosome 9 orphons, because counts were too low. Roughly uniform sequencing depth across donors was assumed in presence/absence analyses, although this assumption may not hold. Only TCR beta chains were sequenced in this cohort, and the absence of alpha or paired-chain data limited detectable features. An association between a missense DCLRE1C variant and V-gene and J-gene trimming of TCR beta chains was found in a later genetic analysis and replicated in an independent cohort. An earlier analysis of some 590 of the donors showed that most TCR beta V segments appeared in productive rearrangements either about 87% or about 30% of the time, which broadly matched IMGT annotations. A further reported finding was that TCR beta sequences accurately predicted the HLA-A and HLA-B alleles for most subjects in the first cohort. The classifier was reported to diagnose cytomegalovirus status with high specificity and sensitivity in both the original cohort and the validation cohort. According to a later genetic analysis, donors in an Asian-associated ancestry cluster had fewer N-insertions in productive TCRs than the approximately 700-donor mean. At a false discovery rate of 0.05, a later analysis linked 16,951 TCR beta sequences to specific HLA alleles. CMV serostatus was the only immune exposure information available for the cohort. Three of the identified cytomegalovirus-associated TCR beta chains were confirmed in vitro to be specific for cytomegalovirus antigens. Some IMGT-functional V segments, including TRBV6-2 and TRBV6-3, could not be distinguished by the 87-base-pair reads and were therefore excluded. A cluster of highly shared sequence variants was judged likely to represent a technical artifact of the sequencing pipeline. Several of the top co-occurrence clusters appeared to be linked to parvovirus B19, influenza, CMV and Epstein-Barr virus, according to a later analysis. A later analysis found that most CMV-associated TCR beta chains appeared HLA-restricted, with HLA associations seemingly driven largely by CMV exposure. A later analysis found that HLA-associated TCR beta chains were more clonally expanded and had lower generation probabilities than equally common non-associated chains. When HLA alleles, especially DR and DQ, strongly co-occurred, TCR associations were difficult to assign to individual alleles. In a later analysis, TCR association rates were found to vary across HLA loci, with the most associated TCRs seen for DRB1 alleles and the fewest for HLA-C alleles. The study gave a list of 150 to 200 TCR beta chains associated with cytomegalovirus. HLA typing was unavailable for some donors at each locus, so association tests used only the typed subset. According to the authors, the approach could potentially be generalized to other disease states and immunological phenotypes. Most TCR sequences were observed very rarely across donors, whereas some public TCRs were present in many individuals.

The specimen sequenced was PBMCs. The receptor was isolated from a woman in her fifties or sixties in good health and CMV-seronegative. This chain is built from TRBV6-1 and TRBJ2-5; TRBD2 matches 8 bases in the middle. The DNA sequence follows: TGTGCCAGCAGTGCGGGAGGGCCCCAAGAGACCCAGTACTTC. Its amino acids are CASSAGGPQETQYF.